The 10 T cell receptor beta chains below come from one sample, sequenced in a study of response to subunit inactivated influenza vaccine. MiXCR was run by TCRdb on the RT-PCR reads, yielding one entry per CDR3 protein. The data contain about 780,000 distinct CDR3 sequences, roughly 18% of them seen just once; the ten biggest clones take up roughly a tenth. The specimen was PBMCs from blood, collected 5 days after vaccination. The source of these receptors is a man between 45 and 60 years old who received an inactivated influenza vaccine.

This rearrangement joins TRBV7-2 to TRBJ2-2; 7 positions agree with TRBD1. The CDR3 spans 17 residues. Germline loops: CDR1 SGHTA, CDR2 FQGNSA. The V segment lost 5 bases and the J segment 7 bases; nucleotides outside the gene matches: 16. The CDR3 here is CASSLNPTGVGIGELFF. In nucleotides, the CDR3 is TGTGCCAGCAGCCTAAACCCTACAGGGGTGGGCATCGGGGAGCTGTTTTTT.

V usage is TRBV11-3 and J usage is TRBJ2-1, with D perhaps being TRBD1 or TRBD2 (5 bases each). The CDR3 length is 14 residues. V was shortened by 1 base and J by 8 bases, with 12 bases between the two germline ends. CDR1 is SGHNT, CDR2 YENEEA, per germline. CDR3 coding DNA: TGTGCCAGCAGCTTAGGGGGGTATTCGGATGAGCAGTTCTTC. Protein: CASSLGGYSDEQFF. Combining the CDR3 with reference TRBV11-3 and TRBJ2-1 gives the whole variable domain EAGVVQSPRYKIIEKKQPVAFWCNPISGHNTLYWYLQNLGQGPELLIRYENEEAVDDSQLPKDRFSAERLKGVDSTLKIQPAELGDSAVYLCASSLGGYSDEQFFGPGTRLTVL.

The genes are TRBV6-5 and TRBJ1-1, with no clear D. Per germline, CDR1 MNHEY and CDR2 SVGAGI. The CDR3 length is 13 residues. V was shortened by 2 bases and J by 6 bases, with 10 bases between the two germline ends. CDR3 sequence: CASSYPEISEAFF. The CDR3 nucleotides are TGTGCCAGCAGTTACCCGGAGATCTCTGAAGCTTTCTTT.

This clonotype showed up many times. The rearrangement joins TRBV12-3 or TRBV12-4 to TRBJ2-7; 7 bases are shared with TRBD2. The CDR3 covers 12 residues. The J segment lost 4 bases and the V segment lost 8 bases, leaving 5 bases of the junction unmatched. CDR3 DNA sequence: TGTGCCAGCTCTAGCGGAGCATACGAGCAGTACTTC. Translation gives CASSSGAYEQYF.

This clonotype was observed many times. V and J are TRBV20-1 and TRBJ2-7; D is unresolved. This CDR3 spans 12 amino acids. CDR1 DFQATT and CDR2 SNEGSKA come from the germline V gene (reference sequence). The V end lost 3 bases, the J end lost 0 bases, and 6 bases lay between the germline ends. CDR3: CSARSRSYEQYF. Written as DNA, the CDR3 is TGCAGTGCTAGGTCCCGCTCCTACGAGCAGTACTTC.

The rearrangement uses TRBV5-1 and TRBJ2-1, with D possibly matching TRBD1 (6 bases). V shed 0 bases and J shed 5 bases, with 9 bases lying between them. CDR3 size: 14 residues. CDR1 and CDR2 (germline): SGHRS, YFSETQ. The CDR3 DNA reads as TGCGCCAGCAGCTTGGTCTGGGGGCACAATGAGCAGTTCTTC. It specifies CASSLVWGHNEQFF. Based on the CDR3 plus reference TRBV5-1 and TRBJ2-1, the full variable domain is KAGVTQTPRYLIKTRGQQVTLSCSPISGHRSVSWYQQTPGQGLQFLFEYFSETQRNKGNFPGRFSGRQFSNSRSEMNVSTLELGDSALYLCASSLVWGHNEQFFGPGTRLTVL.

The chain's CDR3 is CSAHPRTGELFF. The CDR3, as DNA: TGCAGTGCCCACCCCCGCACCGGGGAGCTGTTTTTT. The rearrangement links TRBV20-1 to TRBJ2-2; D remains unclear. The CDR3 length is 12 residues. With 6 bases removed from V and 4 bases from J, the gap between germline ends came to 9 bases. Germline V gene sequence: CDR1 DFQATT, CDR2 SNEGSKA (reference sequence).

The gene calls are TRBV29-1 and TRBJ2-7; D not certain. The CDR3 has 13 residues. CDR1 and CDR2 (germline): SQVTM, ANQGSEA. Trimming cost V 4 bases and J 4 bases, with 14 bases left between them. CDR3 in amino acids: CSVATAFFYEQYF. The CDR3 coding sequence is TGCAGCGTTGCCACGGCTTTCTTTTACGAGCAGTACTTC.

This clonotype has a handful of counts. This chain connects TRBV5-6 to TRBJ2-5, with TRBD2 matching over 9 bases. The CDR3 totals 15 residues. Trimming cost V 7 bases and J 2 bases; bases outside gene matches: 9. Per the germline V gene, CDR1 is SGHDT and CDR2 is YYEEEE. For the CDR3, the DNA is TGTGCCAGCTCCCGCGGACTAGCGAGACAAGAGACCCAGTACTTC. The encoded protein is CASSRGLARQETQYF.

The CDR3 bases are TGCAGCGTTGCCACAGGGGCCTACGAGCAGTACTTC. As protein: CSVATGAYEQYF. V and J are TRBV29-1 and TRBJ2-7; TRBD1 matches 7 bases. The junction had 2 bases not matched to a gene; V was cut back by 4 bases and J by 2 bases. Germline assignment: CDR1 SQVTM and CDR2 ANQGSEA. The CDR3 covers 12 residues.